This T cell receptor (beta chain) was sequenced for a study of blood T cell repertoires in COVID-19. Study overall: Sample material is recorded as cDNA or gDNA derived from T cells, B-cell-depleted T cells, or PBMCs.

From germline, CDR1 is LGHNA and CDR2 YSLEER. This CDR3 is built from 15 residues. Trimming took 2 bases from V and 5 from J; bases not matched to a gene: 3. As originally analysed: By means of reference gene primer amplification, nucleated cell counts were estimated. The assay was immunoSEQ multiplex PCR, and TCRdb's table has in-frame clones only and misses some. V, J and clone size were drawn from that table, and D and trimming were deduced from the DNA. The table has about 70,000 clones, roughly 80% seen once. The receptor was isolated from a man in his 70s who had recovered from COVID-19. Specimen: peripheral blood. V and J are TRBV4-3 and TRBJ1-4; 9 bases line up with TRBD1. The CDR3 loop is CASSQRQGENEKLFF. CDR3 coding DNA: TGCGCCAGCAGCCAAAGACAGGGGGAGAATGAAAAACTGTTTTTT.